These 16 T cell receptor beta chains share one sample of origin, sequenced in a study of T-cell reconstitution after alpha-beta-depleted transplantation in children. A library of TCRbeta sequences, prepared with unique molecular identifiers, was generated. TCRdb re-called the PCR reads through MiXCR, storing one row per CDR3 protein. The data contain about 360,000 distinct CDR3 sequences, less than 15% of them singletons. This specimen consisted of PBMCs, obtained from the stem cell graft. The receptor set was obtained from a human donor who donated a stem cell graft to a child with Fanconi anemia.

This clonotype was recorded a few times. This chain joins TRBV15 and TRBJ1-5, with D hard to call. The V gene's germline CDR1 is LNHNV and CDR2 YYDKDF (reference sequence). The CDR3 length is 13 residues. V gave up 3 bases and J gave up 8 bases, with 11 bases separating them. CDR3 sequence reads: CATSSGAPEPQHF. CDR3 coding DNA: TGTGCCACCAGCAGTGGAGCCCCGGAGCCCCAGCATTTT.

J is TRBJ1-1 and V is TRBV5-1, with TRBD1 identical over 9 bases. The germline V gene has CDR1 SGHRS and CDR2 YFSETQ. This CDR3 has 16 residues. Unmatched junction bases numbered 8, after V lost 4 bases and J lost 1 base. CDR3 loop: CASSLFRDRENTEAFF. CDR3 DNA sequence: TGCGCCAGCAGCCTCTTCCGGGACAGGGAGAACACTGAAGCTTTCTTT.

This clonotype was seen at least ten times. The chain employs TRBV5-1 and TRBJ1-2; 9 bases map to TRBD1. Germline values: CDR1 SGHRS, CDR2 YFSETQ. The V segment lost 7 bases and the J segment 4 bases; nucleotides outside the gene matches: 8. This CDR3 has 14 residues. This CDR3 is CASSVGQGFYGYTF. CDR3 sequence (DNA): TGCGCCAGCTCCGTAGGACAGGGGTTCTATGGCTACACCTTC.

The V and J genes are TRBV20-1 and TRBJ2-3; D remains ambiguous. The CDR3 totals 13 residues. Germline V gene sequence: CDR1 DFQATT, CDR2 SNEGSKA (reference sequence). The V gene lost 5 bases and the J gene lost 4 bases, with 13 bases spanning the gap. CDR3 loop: CSALLGPSDTQYF. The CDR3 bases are TGCAGTGCTTTGCTAGGGCCCTCAGATACGCAGTATTTT.

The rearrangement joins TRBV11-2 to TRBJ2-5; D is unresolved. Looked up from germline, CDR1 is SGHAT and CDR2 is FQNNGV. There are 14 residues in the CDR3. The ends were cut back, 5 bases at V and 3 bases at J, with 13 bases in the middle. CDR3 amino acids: CASSRTTGKETQYF. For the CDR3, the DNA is TGTGCCAGCAGCCGAACTACTGGGAAAGAGACCCAGTACTTC.

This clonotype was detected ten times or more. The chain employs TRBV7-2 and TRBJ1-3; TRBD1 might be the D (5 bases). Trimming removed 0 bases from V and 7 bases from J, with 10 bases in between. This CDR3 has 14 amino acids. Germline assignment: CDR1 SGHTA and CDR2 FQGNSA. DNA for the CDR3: TGTGCCAGCAGCTTAGCGTCAGGGTTGAACACCATATATTTT. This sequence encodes CASSLASGLNTIYF.

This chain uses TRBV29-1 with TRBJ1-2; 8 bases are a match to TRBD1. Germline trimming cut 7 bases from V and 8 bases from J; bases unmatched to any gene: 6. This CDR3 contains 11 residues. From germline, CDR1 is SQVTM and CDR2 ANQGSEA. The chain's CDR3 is CSAGQGEGYTF. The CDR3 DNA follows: TGCAGCGCTGGACAGGGCGAAGGCTACACCTTC.

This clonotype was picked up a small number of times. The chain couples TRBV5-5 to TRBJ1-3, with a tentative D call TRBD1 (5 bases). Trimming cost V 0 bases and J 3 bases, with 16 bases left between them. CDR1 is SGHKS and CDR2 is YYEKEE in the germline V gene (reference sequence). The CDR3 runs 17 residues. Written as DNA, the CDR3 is TGTGCCAGCAGCTTGGGTGTGGGGCTACTGGGTGGAAACACCATATATTTT. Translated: CASSLGVGLLGGNTIYF.

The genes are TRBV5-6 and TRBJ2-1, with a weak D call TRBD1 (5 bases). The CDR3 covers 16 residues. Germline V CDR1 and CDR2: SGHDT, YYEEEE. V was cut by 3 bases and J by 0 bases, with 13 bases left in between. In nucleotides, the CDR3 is TGTGCCAGCAGCTCGATCAGGGAAATCTCCTACAATGAGCAGTTCTTC. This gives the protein CASSSIREISYNEQFF.

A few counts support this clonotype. The CDR3 nucleotides read TGCGCCTCCGGAGGGACAGAGGATAATTCACCCCTCCACTTT. Translating it yields CASGGTEDNSPLHF. The J gene is TRBJ1-6, the V gene TRBV5-1; 7 bases are a match to TRBD1. The germline V gene encodes CDR1 SGHRS and CDR2 YFSETQ. The CDR3 consists of 14 residues. The junction had 9 bases not matched to a gene; V was cut back by 10 bases and J by 5 bases.

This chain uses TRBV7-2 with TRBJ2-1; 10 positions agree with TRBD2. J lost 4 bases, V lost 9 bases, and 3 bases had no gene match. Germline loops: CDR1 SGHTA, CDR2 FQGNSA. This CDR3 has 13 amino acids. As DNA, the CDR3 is TGTGCCAGTGGACTAGCGGAATACAATGAGCAGTTCTTC. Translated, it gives CASGLAEYNEQFF.

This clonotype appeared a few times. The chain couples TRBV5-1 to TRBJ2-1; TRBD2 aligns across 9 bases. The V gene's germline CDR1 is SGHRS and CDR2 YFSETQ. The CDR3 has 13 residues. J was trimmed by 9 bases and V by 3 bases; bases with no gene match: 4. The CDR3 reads CASSSGLAGEQFF. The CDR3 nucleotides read TGCGCCAGCAGCTCGGGACTAGCTGGTGAGCAGTTCTTC. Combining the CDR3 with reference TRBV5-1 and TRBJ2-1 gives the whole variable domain KAGVTQTPRYLIKTRGQQVTLSCSPISGHRSVSWYQQTPGQGLQFLFEYFSETQRNKGNFPGRFSGRQFSNSRSEMNVSTLELGDSALYLCASSSGLAGEQFFGPGTRLTVL.

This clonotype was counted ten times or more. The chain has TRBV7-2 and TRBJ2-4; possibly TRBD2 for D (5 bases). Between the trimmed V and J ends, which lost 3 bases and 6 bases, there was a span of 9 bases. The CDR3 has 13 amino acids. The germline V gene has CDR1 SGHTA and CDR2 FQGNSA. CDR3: CASSFEGINIQYF. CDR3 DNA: TGTGCCAGCAGCTTTGAGGGAATAAACATTCAGTACTTC.

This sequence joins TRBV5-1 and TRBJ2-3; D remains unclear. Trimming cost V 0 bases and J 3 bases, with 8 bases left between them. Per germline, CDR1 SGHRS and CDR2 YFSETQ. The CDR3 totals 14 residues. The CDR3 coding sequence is TGCGCCAGCAGCTTGGATGACCAGACAGATACGCAGTATTTT. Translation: CASSLDDQTDTQYF. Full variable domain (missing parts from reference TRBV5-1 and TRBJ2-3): KAGVTQTPRYLIKTRGQQVTLSCSPISGHRSVSWYQQTPGQGLQFLFEYFSETQRNKGNFPGRFSGRQFSNSRSEMNVSTLELGDSALYLCASSLDDQTDTQYFGPGTRLTVL.

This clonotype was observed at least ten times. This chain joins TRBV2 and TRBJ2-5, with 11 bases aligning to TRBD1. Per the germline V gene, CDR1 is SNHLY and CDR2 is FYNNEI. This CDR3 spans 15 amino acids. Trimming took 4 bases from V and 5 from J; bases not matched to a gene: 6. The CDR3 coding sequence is TGTGCCAGCAGTGTCGGACAGGGGGCGCGGGAGACCCAGTACTTC. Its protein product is CASSVGQGARETQYF.

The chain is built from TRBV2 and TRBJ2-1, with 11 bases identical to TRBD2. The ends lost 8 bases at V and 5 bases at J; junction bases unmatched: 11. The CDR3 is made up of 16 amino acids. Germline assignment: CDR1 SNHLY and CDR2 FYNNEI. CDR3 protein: CASVATSGVADNEQFF. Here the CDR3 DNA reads TGTGCCAGCGTTGCGACTAGCGGGGTAGCCGACAATGAGCAGTTCTTC.